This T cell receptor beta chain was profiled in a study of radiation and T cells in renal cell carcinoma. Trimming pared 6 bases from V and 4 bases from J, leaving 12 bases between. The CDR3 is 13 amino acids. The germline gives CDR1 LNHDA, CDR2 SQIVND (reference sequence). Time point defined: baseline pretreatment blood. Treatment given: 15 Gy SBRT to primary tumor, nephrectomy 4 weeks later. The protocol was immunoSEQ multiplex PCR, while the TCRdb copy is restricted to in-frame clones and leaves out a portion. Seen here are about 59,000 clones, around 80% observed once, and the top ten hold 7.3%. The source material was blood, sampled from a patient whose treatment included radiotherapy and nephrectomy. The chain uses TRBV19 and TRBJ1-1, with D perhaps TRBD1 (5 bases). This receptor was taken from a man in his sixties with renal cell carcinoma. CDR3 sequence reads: CASRTGGGTEAFF. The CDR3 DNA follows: TGTGCCAGTAGAACCGGGGGGGGCACTGAAGCTTTCTTT.